These 24 T cell receptor beta chains share one sample of origin, sequenced in a study of T cells in Graves' hyperthyroidism and ophthalmopathy. Authors of the study amplified TCR beta CDR3 regions from RNA transcripts. HTBI primers were employed in a first-round RT-PCR of the TCR CDR3. From the multiplex PCR reads, TCRdb called clonotypes with MiXCR, one entry per CDR3 protein. The table has 660,000 or so distinct CDR3 sequences, about 45% seen once; the top ten hold 6.5% to 9%. Sequences were obtained from peripheral blood or thyroid tissue (not recorded which). These receptors came from an adult man with Graves' disease, either hyperthyroidism or ophthalmopathy (not recorded which).

This clonotype was detected ten times or more. The chain links TRBV7-9 to TRBJ2-7, with D maybe TRBD2 (6 bases). The CDR3 has 15 residues. Trimming shortened V by 0 bases and J by 5 bases, and 14 bases separated the two germline ends. The germline V gene has CDR1 SEHNR and CDR2 FQNEAQ (reference sequence). The DNA of the CDR3 is TGTGCCAGCAGCTTAGCGCTGGCAACGGGGGACGAGCAGTACTTC. Its translation: CASSLALATGDEQYF.

This clonotype was detected ten times or more. The rearrangement joins TRBV7-9 to TRBJ1-1; D call uncertain. V lost 8 bases to trimming and J lost 5 bases, with 12 bases between them. Germline loops: CDR1 SEHNR, CDR2 FQNEAQ (reference sequence). This CDR3 spans 12 amino acids. The DNA for the CDR3 is TGTGCCAGCGGGGAGGTGGGGACTGAAGCTTTCTTT. Its translation: CASGEVGTEAFF.

The chain joins TRBV7-9 to TRBJ2-7; 10 bases match TRBD1. Losses at the gene ends were 5 bases for V and 3 bases for J; bases not matched to a gene: 4. The CDR3 is 14 amino acids. Per germline, CDR1 SEHNR and CDR2 FQNEAQ (reference sequence). CDR3 amino acids: CASSQGDRGYEQYF. CDR3 sequence (DNA): TGTGCCAGCAGCCAAGGGGACAGGGGCTACGAGCAGTACTTC.

Details on this clonotype: The junction does not match germline at one end; this may be a read error. J is TRBJ1-1 and V is TRBV2, with no clear D. The CDR3 is made up of 12 amino acids. The V gene's germline CDR1 is SNHLY and CDR2 FYNNEI. The CDR3 region has the DNA TGTGCCAGCACATCAGGACCGGGTGAAGCTTCCTTT. It translates to CASTSGPGEASF.

V is TRBV6-5 and J is TRBJ1-2; TRBD1 agrees at 8 bases. V shed 6 bases, J shed 2 bases, and the junction held 11 bases outside the gene matches. Germline lookup yields CDR1 MNHEY and CDR2 SVGAGI. This CDR3 has 16 amino acids. CDR3 residues: CASRPPRQGKNYGYTF. The CDR3 nucleotides are TGTGCCAGCAGACCTCCTCGACAGGGGAAAAACTATGGCTACACCTTC.

This clonotype was detected many times. V usage is TRBV15 and J usage is TRBJ1-5; possible D gene TRBD1, 5 bases. This CDR3 comprises 18 residues. V lost 3 bases and J 0 bases, leaving 18 bases between the germline ends. The V gene's germline CDR1 is LNHNV and CDR2 YYDKDF (reference sequence). For the CDR3, the DNA is TGTGCCACCAGCAGCTTCCAGGGACTTCGGCATAGCAATCAGCCCCAGCATTTT. Translation: CATSSFQGLRHSNQPQHF.

This chain connects TRBV19 to TRBJ2-7, with D possibly being TRBD1 or TRBD2 (5 bases each). CDR3 length equals 14 residues. V shed 5 bases and J shed 2 bases, with 13 bases lying between them. Germline CDR1 is LNHDA and CDR2 is SQIVND (reference sequence). CDR3 nucleotide sequence: TGTGCCAGTAGTGCCGGGGACCGGGCCTACGAGCAGTACTTC. Residues: CASSAGDRAYEQYF.

This clonotype was counted between two and nine times. V is TRBV3-1 and J is TRBJ2-7; D perhaps matches TRBD1 (5 bases). Germline lookup yields CDR1 LGHDT and CDR2 YNNKEL (reference sequence). The V and J ends lost 1 base and 6 bases respectively, with 7 bases between them. The CDR3 has 12 residues. As DNA, the CDR3 is TGTGCCAGCAGCCAAGCAGGGCTCGAGCAGTACTTC. It is translated as CASSQAGLEQYF.

In DNA, the CDR3 is TGTGCCAGCAGCTCCCCGGGTAGGCTAGCGGATTGCGAGCAGTACTTC. Translated, it gives CASSSPGRLADCEQYF. The chain carries TRBV7-8 and TRBJ2-7; 7 nucleotides match TRBD2. The CDR3 length is 16 residues. Per germline, CDR1 SGHVS and CDR2 FQNEAQ. V trimming: 4 bases; J trimming: 6 bases; junction bases outside the gene matches: 15.

The J gene is TRBJ1-1, the V gene TRBV5-4; D not resolved. Trimming removed 4 bases at V and 9 bases at J, with 10 bases between. The CDR3 contains 11 residues. Per germline, CDR1 SGHNT and CDR2 YYREEE (reference sequence). CDR3 region: CASSLDGKAFF. The CDR3 nucleotides are TGTGCCAGCAGCCTGGACGGAAAAGCTTTCTTT.

This clonotype is a singleton in its sample. The genes are TRBV24-1 and TRBJ1-5; perhaps TRBD1 as D (5 bases). Germline CDR1 and CDR2: KGHDR and SFDVKD. The CDR3 length is 15 residues. Trimming cost V 3 bases and J 3 bases, with 11 bases left between them. The CDR3: CATSDGAGPNQPQHF. The CDR3 DNA reads TGTGCCACCAGTGATGGGGCAGGGCCCAATCAGCCCCAGCATTTT.

This chain connects TRBV9 to TRBJ2-7; no definite D call. This CDR3 region has 13 residues. The germline gives CDR1 SGDLS, CDR2 YYNGEE. V lost 4 bases and J lost 1, with 9 bases in between. CDR3 nucleotides: TGTGCCAGCAGCCCTTTTGTATCCTACGAGCAGTACTTC. This gives the protein CASSPFVSYEQYF.

The chain joins TRBV7-2 to TRBJ1-2; 9 nucleotides agree with TRBD1. Germline CDR1 and CDR2: SGHTA and FQGNSA. The V gene end was trimmed by 6 bases and the J gene end by 4 bases; junction bases not matched to a gene: 9. This CDR3 spans 15 amino acids. In DNA form, the CDR3 reads TGTGCCAGCAGTTCCAGGACAGGGGTTGGCTATGGCTACACCTTC. Translating gives CASSSRTGVGYGYTF.

V gene TRBV10-3 combines with J gene TRBJ2-7, with TRBD2 matching 9 bases. CDR1 and CDR2 (germline): ENHRY, SYGVKD. The CDR3 sequence is 14 residues long. Trimming took 4 bases from V and 2 from J; bases not matched to a gene: 3. The CDR3: CAISGASGTYEQYF. The CDR3 nucleotides are TGTGCCATCAGTGGGGCTAGCGGGACCTACGAGCAGTACTTC.

The V and J genes are TRBV25-1 and TRBJ1-5; D may be TRBD1 (5 bases). The germline V gene encodes CDR1 MGHDK and CDR2 SYGVNS. The CDR3 spans 12 residues. V gave up 11 bases and J gave up 6 bases, with 14 bases separating them. Here the CDR3 reads CAGRGRGQPQHF. Written as DNA, the CDR3 is TGTGCCGGGAGGGGACGGGGTCAGCCCCAGCATTTT.

This clonotype has a count of ten or more. The rearrangement uses TRBV7-2 and TRBJ1-1, with D maybe TRBD1 (5 bases). The CDR3 is made up of 14 amino acids. Germline values: CDR1 SGHTA, CDR2 FQGNSA. The germline V and J ends were trimmed by 2 bases and 6 bases, with 13 bases remaining between them. CDR3 bases: TGTGCCAGCAGCTTATCACGGGGACTCCCTGAAGCTTTCTTT. Translation gives CASSLSRGLPEAFF.

This clonotype has a count of ten or more. The chain carries TRBV29-1 and TRBJ1-1, with a possible D match to TRBD1 (5 bases). The V end lost 4 bases, the J end lost 3 bases, and 12 bases lay between the germline ends. CDR3 size: 13 residues. Germline V gives CDR1 SQVTM, CDR2 ANQGSEA. The CDR3 loop reads CSVAGGQYTEAFF. The CDR3 DNA sequence: TGCAGCGTTGCTGGCGGACAATACACTGAAGCTTTCTTT.

The chain employs TRBV29-1 and TRBJ2-7, with D tentatively TRBD1 (6 bases). Germline V gene data show CDR1 as SQVTM and CDR2 as ANQGSEA. This CDR3 region has 13 residues. V dropped 0 bases and J dropped 6 bases, with 12 bases sitting between them. The CDR3 region is CSVEDFGGGEQYF. The CDR3 nucleotides read TGCAGCGTTGAAGATTTTGGGGGCGGCGAGCAGTACTTC.

This clonotype came up a few times. The rearrangement links TRBV29-1 to TRBJ2-7, with 10 bases matching TRBD2. This CDR3 has 13 residues. With V trimmed by 1 base and J by 4 bases, 1 base remained unmatched. Looked up from germline, CDR1 is SQVTM and CDR2 is ANQGSEA. CDR3: CSVEGAGGYEQYF. CDR3 nucleotides: TGCAGCGTTGAAGGAGCGGGAGGGTACGAGCAGTACTTC.

The gene calls are TRBV29-1 and TRBJ2-5, with D maybe TRBD2 (6 bases). CDR1 SQVTM and CDR2 ANQGSEA come from the germline V gene. V gave up 6 bases and J gave up 3 bases, with 11 bases separating them. The CDR3 runs to 12 residues. The CDR3 DNA reads TGCAGCGTGTCGGGGGTGGAAGAGACCCAGTACTTC. Protein product: CSVSGVEETQYF.

V and J are TRBV19 and TRBJ1-4; D is uncertain. Looked up from germline, CDR1 is LNHDA and CDR2 is SQIVND (reference sequence). The length of the CDR3 is 15 residues. The germline V and J ends were trimmed by 3 bases and 0 bases, with 8 bases remaining between them. The CDR3 spells CASSIYGSTNEKLFF. CDR3 DNA sequence: TGTGCCAGTAGTATCTACGGGTCAACTAATGAAAAACTGTTTTTT.

The sample holds a few counts of this clonotype. The CDR3 nucleotides are TGTGCCAGCAGCCCGCGGAGAGGGGCGGGCGAGCAGTACTTC. Its protein is CASSPRRGAGEQYF. The chain is built from TRBV7-9 and TRBJ2-7; D possibly uses TRBD1 or TRBD2 (5 bases each). The CDR3 length is 14 residues. CDR1 and CDR2 (germline): SEHNR, FQNEAQ (reference sequence). Trimming removed 5 bases at V and 6 bases at J, with 17 bases between.

This clonotype was seen a few times. The chain uses TRBV20-1 and TRBJ2-7, with 10 bases fitting TRBD1. The V gene's germline CDR1 is DFQATT and CDR2 SNEGSKA (reference sequence). The CDR3 length is 13 residues. V trimming: 8 bases; J trimming: 7 bases; junction bases outside the gene matches: 11. The CDR3 reads CSTPGQGWAEQYF. DNA of the CDR3: TGCAGTACCCCGGGACAGGGGTGGGCGGAGCAGTACTTC.

The table lists this clonotype with a few counts. The J gene is TRBJ1-4, the V gene TRBV20-1; no definite D call. CDR3 length: 14 amino acids. The V gene's germline CDR1 is DFQATT and CDR2 SNEGSKA (reference sequence). Trimming removed 2 bases at V and 4 bases at J, with 11 bases between. CDR3: CSARPLQLNEKLFF. CDR3 bases: TGCAGTGCTAGACCCTTGCAGCTTAATGAAAAACTGTTTTTT.